These 4 T cell receptor beta chains were all obtained from the same sample, sequenced in a study of graft-versus-host responses after intestinal transplantation. Co-plated with 200,000 CFSE-labeled responder cells were 200,000 irradiated, violet-dye-labeled stimulator cells. Only in-frame clones appear in the TCRdb table, and some are missing; sequencing was by immunoSEQ multiplex PCR. The data contain 6,000 to 8,500 clones, 30% to 35% of them seen just once; the ten biggest clones take up around 3.9%. The sample here was alloreactive CD8+ T cells from a mixed lymphocyte reaction culture, taken before transplantation. Stated subset: CFSE-low proliferating T cells sorted from approximately 6-day pre-transplant mixed lymphocyte reaction (GvH or HvG direction). These receptors were collected from a human patient who was an organ donor for intestinal transplantation.

This clone was found a few times. The rearrangement uses TRBV6-5 and TRBJ1-1; D possibly corresponds to TRBD1 (5 bases). The CDR3 sequence is 13 residues long. With 6 bases removed from V and 9 bases from J, the gap between germline ends came to 17 bases. Germline V gives CDR1 MNHEY, CDR2 SVGAGI. The CDR3 is CASSLYSGLQAFF. In DNA, the CDR3 is TGTGCCAGCAGCCTCTACTCAGGGTTACAAGCTTTCTTT.

In this sample, this clone is medium-sized. V gene TRBV10-3 combines with J gene TRBJ1-1, with TRBD1 matching 7 bases. The CDR3 consists of 13 residues. The V and J ends lost 7 bases and 2 bases, in that order; junction bases with no gene match: 4. The germline CDR1 and CDR2 sequences are ENHRY and SYGVKD. CDR3 loop: CAIKDRINTEAFF. CDR3 bases: TGTGCCATCAAGGACAGGATAAACACTGAAGCTTTCTTT.

This clone has more than one count but fewer than ten. The J gene is TRBJ2-1, the V gene TRBV7-3; TRBD2 matches at 8 bases. The CDR3 length is 17 residues. J was trimmed by 2 bases and V by 3 bases; bases with no gene match: 9. In germline, CDR1 is SGHTA, CDR2 FQGTGA. Here the CDR3 reads CASSFIPGLEPYNEQFF. The CDR3 DNA reads as TGTGCCAGCAGCTTTATACCGGGACTAGAACCCTACAATGAGCAGTTCTTC.

V usage is TRBV7-6 and J usage is TRBJ2-3; D ambiguous. The length of the CDR3 is 15 residues. The germline gives CDR1 SGHVS, CDR2 FNYEAQ. V was clipped by 2 bases and J by 1 base, with 10 bases between them. The CDR3 nucleotides read TGTGCCAGCAGCTTATGGGCCCTTGGCACAGATACGCAGTATTTT. Its protein product is CASSLWALGTDTQYF. The full variable domain, in which reference TRBV7-6 and TRBJ2-3 provide the parts outside the CDR3, is GAGVSQSPRYKVTKRGQDVALRCDPISGHVSLYWYRQALGQGPEFLTYFNYEAQQDKSGLPNDRFSAERPEGSISTLTIQRTEQRDSAMYRCASSLWALGTDTQYFGPGTRLTVL.